This TCR beta chain is drawn from a study of T cell repertoires in cytomegalovirus infection. This clonotype was picked up many times. As yet, its antigen is unknown. This CDR3 comprises 18 residues. CDR1 is LNHNV, CDR2 YYDKDF, per germline (reference sequence). The trim removed 0 bases at V and 7 bases at J, leaving 14 bases unmatched. MiXCR, run by TCRdb on the reads, gives a single entry per CDR3 protein. The repertoire has about 310,000 distinct CDR3 sequences, 9.6% of them found once; the top ten carry 2.5%. The study, taken as a whole, reports: Within the response measured ex vivo, HLA-C-restricted CMV-specific TCR beta clonotypes were dominant.

The TCR was taken from a human donor in good health (CMV status not recorded). Some clones in this sample may be carry-over from other donors' samples. The sequenced material came from PBMCs. The genes are TRBV15 and TRBJ2-5, with 10 bases that match TRBD1. The CDR3, as DNA: TGTGCCACCAGCAGAGATGGTGCCCGGACAGGGGGATCATCGACCCAGTACTTC. It specifies CATSRDGARTGGSSTQYF. The full variable domain, with the rest looked up from reference TRBV15 and TRBJ2-5, is DAMVIQNPRYQVTQFGKPVTLSCSQTLNHNVMYWYQQKSSQAPKLLFHYYDKDFNNEADTPDNFQSRRPNTSFCFLDIRSPGLGDTAMYLCATSRDGARTGGSSTQYFGPGTRLLVL.